One T cell receptor (beta chain) is described in this entry. The entry originates in a study of blood T cell repertoires in COVID-19. Study at large: PBMCs, B-cell-depleted T cells, or T cells were the source of the cDNA or gDNA that made up the material.

As processed by the authors: By means of reference gene primer amplification, nucleated cell counts were estimated. Using immunoSEQ multiplex PCR, the repertoire was profiled, and TCRdb retains in-frame clones only, with some absent. Clonal size and the V and J genes are those of that table, whereas D and trimming came from the DNA. The sample consists of 210,000 or so clones, about 91% of them appearing once. This CDR3 has 15 residues. Trimming cost V 0 bases and J 6 bases; bases outside gene matches: 5. Per the germline V gene, CDR1 is MNHNY and CDR2 is SVGAGI (reference sequence). The sequence was collected from a man between 18 and 29 years old with active or convalescent COVID-19. The sequencing input was peripheral blood. The V call is TRBV6-6, the J call TRBJ2-3; TRBD2 agrees at 8 bases. CDR3 loop: CASSYSAGGSDTQYF. The DNA for the CDR3 is TGTGCCAGCAGTTACTCGGCGGGAGGAAGTGATACGCAGTATTTT.